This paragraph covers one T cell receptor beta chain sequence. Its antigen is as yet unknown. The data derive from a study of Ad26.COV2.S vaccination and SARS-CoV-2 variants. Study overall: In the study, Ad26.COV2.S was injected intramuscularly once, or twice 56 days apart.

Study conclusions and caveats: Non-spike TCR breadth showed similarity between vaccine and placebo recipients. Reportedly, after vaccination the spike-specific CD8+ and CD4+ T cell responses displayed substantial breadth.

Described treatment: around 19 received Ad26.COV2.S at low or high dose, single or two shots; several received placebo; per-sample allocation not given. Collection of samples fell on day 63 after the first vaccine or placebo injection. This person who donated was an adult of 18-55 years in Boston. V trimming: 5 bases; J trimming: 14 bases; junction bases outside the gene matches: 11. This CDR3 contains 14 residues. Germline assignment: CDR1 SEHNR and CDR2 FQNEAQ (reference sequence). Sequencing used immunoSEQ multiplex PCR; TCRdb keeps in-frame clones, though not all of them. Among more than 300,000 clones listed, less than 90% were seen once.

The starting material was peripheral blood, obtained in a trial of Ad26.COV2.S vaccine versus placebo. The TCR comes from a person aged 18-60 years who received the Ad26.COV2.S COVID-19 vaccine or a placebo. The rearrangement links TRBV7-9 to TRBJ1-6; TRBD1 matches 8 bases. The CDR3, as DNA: TGTGCCAGCAGCCTGGGACAGGAGAATTCGGCCCTCCACTTT. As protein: CASSLGQENSALHF.